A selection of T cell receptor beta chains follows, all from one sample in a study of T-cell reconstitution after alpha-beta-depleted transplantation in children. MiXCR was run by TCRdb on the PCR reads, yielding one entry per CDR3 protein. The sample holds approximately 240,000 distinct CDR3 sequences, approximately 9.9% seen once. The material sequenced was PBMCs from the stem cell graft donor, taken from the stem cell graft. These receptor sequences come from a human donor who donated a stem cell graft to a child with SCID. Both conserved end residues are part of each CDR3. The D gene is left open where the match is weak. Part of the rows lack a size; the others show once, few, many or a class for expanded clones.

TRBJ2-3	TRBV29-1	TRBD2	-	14	CSVASGGGTDTQYF	TGCAGCGTTGCAAGCGGGGGGGGGACAGATACGCAGTATTTT
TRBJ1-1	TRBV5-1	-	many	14	CASRLRGEGTEAFF	TGCGCCAGCAGACTAAGGGGCGAGGGCACTGAAGCTTTCTTT
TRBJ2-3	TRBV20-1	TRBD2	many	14	CSASLAGGTDTQYF	TGCAGTGCTTCATTAGCGGGGGGCACAGATACGCAGTATTTT
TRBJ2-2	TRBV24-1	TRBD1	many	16	CATSDSGQGGTGELFF	TGTGCCACCAGTGACTCCGGACAGGGCGGAACCGGGGAGCTGTTTTTT
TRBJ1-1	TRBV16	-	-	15	CASSQYGSAATEDFF	TGTGCCAGCAGCCAATACGGCAGTGCGGCCACTGAAGATTTCTTT
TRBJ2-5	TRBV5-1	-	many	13	CASSWTDLETQYF	TGCGCCAGCAGCTGGACTGATCTAGAGACCCAGTACTTC
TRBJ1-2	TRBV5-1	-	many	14	CASSLAGREGGYTF	TGCGCCAGCAGCTTGGCGGGCAGGGAGGGAGGCTACACCTTC
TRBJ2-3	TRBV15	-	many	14	CATSRETLTDTQYF	TGTGCCACCAGCAGAGAGACCCTCACAGATACGCAGTATTTT
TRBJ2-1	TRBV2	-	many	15	CASRMIGPSYNEQFF	TGTGCCAGCAGGATGATAGGTCCCTCCTACAATGAGCAGTTCTTC
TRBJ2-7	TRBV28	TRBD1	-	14	CASSGQGASYEQYF	TGTGCCAGCAGCGGACAGGGGGCATCCTACGAGCAGTACTTC